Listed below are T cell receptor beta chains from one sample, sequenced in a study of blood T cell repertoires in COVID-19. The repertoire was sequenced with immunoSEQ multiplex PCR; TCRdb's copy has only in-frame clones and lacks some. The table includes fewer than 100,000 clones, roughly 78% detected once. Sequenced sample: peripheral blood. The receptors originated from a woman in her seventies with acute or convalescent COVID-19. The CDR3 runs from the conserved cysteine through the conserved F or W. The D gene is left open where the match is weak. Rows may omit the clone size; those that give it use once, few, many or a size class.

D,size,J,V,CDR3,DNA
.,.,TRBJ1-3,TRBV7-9,CASSLGGNSGNTIYF,TGTGCCAGCAGCTTAGGAGGGAACTCTGGAAACACCATATATTTT
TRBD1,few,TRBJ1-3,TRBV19,CASSRGQGAPLSGNTIYF,TGTGCCTCTTCGCGGGGACAGGGGGCCCCGCTCTCTGGAAACACCATATATTTT
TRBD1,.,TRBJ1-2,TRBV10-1,CARIFRDRVIVSYTF,TGCGCCAGGATTTTCCGGGACAGGGTTATTGTTAGCTACACCTTC
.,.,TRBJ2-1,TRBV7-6,CASSLASGLLNEQFF,TGTGCCAGCAGCTTAGCTTCTGGGCTCCTCAATGAGCAGTTCTTC
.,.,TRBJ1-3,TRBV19,CASSLGAGTGNTIYF,TGTGCCAGTAGTCTAGGGGCGGGGACTGGAAACACCATATATTTT
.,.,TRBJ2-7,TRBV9,CASSLSGGYDEQYF,TGTGCCAGCAGCCTCAGTGGGGGCTATGACGAGCAGTACTTC
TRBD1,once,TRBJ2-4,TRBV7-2,CASSVTGTGKNIQYF,TGTGCCAGCAGCGTTACGGGGACAGGGAAAAACATTCAGTACTTC
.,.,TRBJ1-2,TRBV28,CASSPRAGRVYGYTF,TGTGCCAGCAGCCCACGGGCAGGGAGGGTCTATGGCTACACCTTC
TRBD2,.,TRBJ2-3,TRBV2,CASSAGRGSTDTQYF,TGTGCCAGCAGTGCGGGGCGGGGGAGCACAGATACGCAGTATTTT
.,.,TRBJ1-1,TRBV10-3,CAASRGMTEAFF,TGTGCCGCCTCGCGGGGGATGACTGAAGCTTTCTTT
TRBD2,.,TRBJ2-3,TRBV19,CASSVGTSARPSTDTQYF,TGTGCCAGTAGTGTGGGGACTAGCGCTAGGCCTAGCACAGATACGCAGTATTTT
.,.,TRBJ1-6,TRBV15,CATSRGPNRVNSPLHF,TGTGCCACCAGCAGAGGCCCGAACAGGGTTAATTCACCCCTCCACTTT
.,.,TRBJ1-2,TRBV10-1,CASSDRVKSGDGYTF,TGCGCCAGCAGTGACAGGGTCAAGTCGGGCGATGGCTACACCTTC
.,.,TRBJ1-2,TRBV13,CASSLVGTSDGYGYTF,TGTGCCAGCAGCTTAGTCGGCACTAGTGATGGCTATGGCTACACCTTC
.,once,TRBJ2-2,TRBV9,CASSVGGSNTGELFF,TGTGCCAGCAGCGTAGGTGGCAGTAACACCGGGGAGCTGTTTTTT
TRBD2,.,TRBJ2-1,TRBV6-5,CASSYGLAGLNNEQFF,TGTGCCAGCAGTTACGGGCTAGCGGGACTCAACAATGAGCAGTTCTTC
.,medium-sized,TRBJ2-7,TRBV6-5,CASRGTYGEQYF,TGTGCCAGCAGAGGGACATATGGGGAGCAGTACTTC
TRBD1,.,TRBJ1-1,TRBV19,CASSMGQPMGNTEAFF,TGTGCCAGTAGTATGGGACAGCCCATGGGGAACACTGAAGCTTTCTTT
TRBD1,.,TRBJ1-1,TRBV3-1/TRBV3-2,CASSPWTGSAFF,TGTGCCAGCAGCCCATGGACAGGGAGTGCTTTCTTT
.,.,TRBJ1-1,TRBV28,CASRAESSNTEAFF,TGTGCCAGCAGGGCGGAGAGTTCGAACACTGAAGCTTTCTTT
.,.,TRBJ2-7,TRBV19,CASKGVGYEQYF,TGTGCCAGTAAGGGAGTAGGGTACGAGCAGTACTTC
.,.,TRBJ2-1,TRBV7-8,CASSLAWQGMRNEQFF,TGTGCCAGCAGCTTAGCGTGGCAGGGAATGAGGAATGAGCAGTTCTTC
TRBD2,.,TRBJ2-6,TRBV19,CASSIGAGAGANVLTF,TGTGCCAGTAGTATAGGAGCGGGGGCTGGGGCCAACGTCCTGACTTTC
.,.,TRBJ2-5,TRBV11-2,CASSSYRNPPPTQYF,TGTGCCAGCAGCTCTTACAGGAATCCACCCCCGACCCAGTACTTC
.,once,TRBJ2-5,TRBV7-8,CASSRVGAKETQYF,TGTGCCAGCAGCCGGGTGGGGGCCAAAGAGACCCAGTACTTC
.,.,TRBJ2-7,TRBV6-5,CASSTGAGRSYEQYF,TGTGCCAGCAGCACAGGGGCGGGGAGATCCTACGAGCAGTACTTC
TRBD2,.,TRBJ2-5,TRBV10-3,CAISEASGSSLETQYF,TGTGCCATCAGTGAGGCTAGCGGGAGTTCTCTAGAGACCCAGTACTTC
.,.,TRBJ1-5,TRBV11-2,CASSLAGSNQPQHF,TGTGCCAGCAGCTTAGCAGGGAGCAATCAGCCCCAGCATTTT
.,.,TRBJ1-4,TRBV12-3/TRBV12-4,CASSFPGREKLFF,TGTGCCAGCAGTTTCCCCGGGAGGGAAAAACTGTTTTTT
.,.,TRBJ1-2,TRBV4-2,CASSQGVAGLNYGYTF,TGTGCCAGCAGCCAAGGTGTGGCGGGACTCAACTATGGCTACACCTTC
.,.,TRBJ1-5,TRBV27,CASSPRAGIWNQPQHF,TGTGCCAGCAGCCCTAGGGCAGGGATATGGAATCAGCCCCAGCATTTT
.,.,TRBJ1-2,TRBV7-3,CASSLNADTMGYTF,TGTGCCAGCAGCTTAAACGCGGATACTATGGGCTACACCTTC
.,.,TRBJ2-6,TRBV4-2,CASSRTTGDPGANVLTF,TGTGCCAGCAGCCGGACTACAGGGGACCCTGGGGCCAACGTCCTGACTTTC
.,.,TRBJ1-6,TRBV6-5,CASSLTPQGNSPLHF,TGTGCCAGCAGTCTTACACCCCAGGGGAATTCACCCCTCCACTTT
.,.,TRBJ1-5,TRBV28,CASSLLDGGNQPQHF,TGTGCCAGCAGTTTATTGGACGGGGGCAATCAGCCCCAGCATTTT
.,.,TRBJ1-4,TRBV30,CAWSSGKNEKLFF,TGTGCCTGGAGTTCGGGAAAAAATGAAAAACTGTTTTTT
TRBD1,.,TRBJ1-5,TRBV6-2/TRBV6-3,CASSYSSEGAQPQHF,TGTGCCAGCAGTTACTCCTCGGAGGGGGCACAGCCCCAGCATTTT
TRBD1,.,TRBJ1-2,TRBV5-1,CASSVGQGVYGYTF,TGCGCCAGCAGCGTGGGACAGGGTGTCTATGGCTACACCTTC
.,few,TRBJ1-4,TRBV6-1,CASSEGSQGYEKLFF,TGTGCCAGCAGTGAAGGGTCCCAGGGTTATGAAAAACTGTTTTTT
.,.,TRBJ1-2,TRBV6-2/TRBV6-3,CASSYPSYGYTF,TGTGCCAGCAGTTATCCATCCTATGGCTACACCTTC
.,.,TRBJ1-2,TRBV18,CASSPSGAYGYTF,TGTGCCAGCTCACCCTCCGGAGCATATGGCTACACCTTC
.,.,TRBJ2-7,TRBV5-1,CASSFLQGYPRPNEQYF,TGCGCCAGCAGCTTTCTCCAGGGGTACCCACGCCCTAACGAGCAGTACTTC
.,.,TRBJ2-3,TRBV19,CASSIMGGTDTQYF,TGTGCCAGTAGTATAATGGGCGGCACAGATACGCAGTATTTT
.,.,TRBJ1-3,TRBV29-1,CSVAESGLLSSGNTIYF,TGCAGCGTTGCCGAATCTGGACTCTTAAGCTCTGGAAACACCATATATTTT
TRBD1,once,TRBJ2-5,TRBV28,CASSLGQGSFETQYF,TGTGCCAGCAGTTTGGGACAGGGGAGCTTTGAGACCCAGTACTTC
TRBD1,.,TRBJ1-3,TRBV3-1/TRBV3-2,CASSPRQGARSGNTIYF,TGTGCCAGCAGCCCTCGACAGGGGGCGAGGTCTGGAAACACCATATATTTT